What follows describes a single TCR beta chain. These data are taken from a study of technical replicates of blood from a handful of donors. The V gene lost 3 bases and the J gene lost 5 bases, with 14 bases spanning the gap. Germline lookup yields CDR1 LNHDA and CDR2 SQIVND (reference sequence). The CDR3 loop spans 15 amino acids. Sequencing used immunoSEQ multiplex PCR; TCRdb keeps in-frame clones, though not all of them. The table has roughly 81,000 clones, about 97% seen once. The sequenced sample consisted of T cells isolated from PBMCs. This receptor was obtained from a human donor in good health. The chain is built from TRBV19 and TRBJ1-5, with D hard to call. Written as DNA, the CDR3 is TGTGCCAGTAGTATTGTGGCGGGTATGGATCAGCCCCAGCATTTT. Protein sequence: CASSIVAGMDQPQHF.